This T cell receptor (beta chain) was sequenced for a study of glioma-infiltrating T cells (dated by TCRdb to 2016 to 2017). Turning to the overall study: Glioma tissue, non-neoplastic brain tissue and matched peripheral blood mononuclear cells were used as sources from which TCR alpha- and beta-chain repertoires were sequenced. To gauge divergence between tissue and blood T-cell populations, every tissue-infiltrating repertoire was compared against the peripheral blood repertoire from the same patient. The paired cohort was made up of three low-grade glioma patients, several primary glioblastoma patients and three non-glioma patients who contributed non-neoplastic brain tissue.

TCR alpha and beta CDR3 regions were amplified with the iRepertoire nested amplicon-rescue multiplex PCR (arm-PCR) platform from RNA. The input for one-step reverse transcription and amplification was about 100-400 ng of either tissue mRNA or PBMC total RNA. Following bead purification, Illumina adapters were added by a secondary multiplex PCR, and libraries between 200 and 400 bp were gel-purified. Internal 6-nucleotide barcodes were carried by the libraries and were used for demultiplexing. The libraries were sequenced on an Illumina MiSeq using 2x220 or 2x250 nucleotide paired-end reads. The authors' pipeline ran thus. Paired reads were merged with FLASH 1.2.11 and aligned to the GRCh37 human genome with BWA-MEM before extracting TRA and TRB reads. An IMGT-derived reference of cassette sequences and CDR3 motifs, with pseudogenes included, was used for V and J assignment. Reads were translated in three frames, and productive CDR3s were defined as those with a C...FGXG motif and no stop codons. A clonotype was defined as a unique combination of a V-J cassette pair and a CDR3 amino acid sequence. Reads were filtered by Hamming distance, thresholded by each sample's sequence error rate in mapped regions. TCRdb reanalyzed the raw reads on its own, using fastp at Q25 for trimming and MiXCR for clone calling, and kept in-frame beta chains. One record per CDR3 amino acid sequence lists the most common genes and DNA. TCRdb's processing, not the authors', yielded these V and J calls. The sample includes about 130,000 distinct CDR3 sequences, with approximately 25% observed a single time. Over 12% of the sample is held by the ten biggest clonotypes.

CDR3 length: 12 amino acids, cysteine to phenylalanine. The read is trimmed to its CDR3 DNA, 36 bases read in frame from base 1. Sequences SEHNR (CDR1) and FQNEAQ (CDR2) are obtained from the germline V gene (reference sequence). The trim is 8 bases for V and 8 bases for J, with a gap of 13 bases between the germline ends. This clonotype was seen at least ten times. The antigen this receptor binds is unknown. Base qualities were left out, and no much larger clone turns up one base away. The investigation overall reported the following: Group comparisons were based on small numbers of patients: three non-neoplastic, three low-grade glioma and about 8 glioblastoma patients. Very few CDR3 sequences were found to be shared between tissue and blood, and this scarcity was attributed to high CDR3 diversity and limited sampling. VJ-independent divergence between tissue and blood was lower than expected in non-neoplastic patients but higher than expected in all gliomas, particularly low-grade gliomas.

This TCR was sampled from a human donor with low-grade glioma or glioblastoma, undergoing nonglioma brain surgery, or in good health (not recorded which). This chain is built from TRBV7-9 and TRBJ2-1; 6 matching bases give a weak D call of TRBD1. Sequencing used glioma tissue, nonneoplastic brain tissue, or PBMCs (not recorded which). The CDR3 reads CASCTSGDEQFF. In nucleotide form, the sequence is TGTGCCAGCTGTACATCAGGGGATGAGCAGTTCTTC.